This entry lists 26 T cell receptor beta chains sequenced from one sample in a study of cytomegalovirus exposure and HLA in healthy donors (dated by TCRdb to about 2017). The library was generated by the immunoSEQ multiplex PCR assay. The multiplex PCR relied on a mix of 60 forward primers for TCR Vbeta segments and 13 reverse primers for TCR Jbeta segments. TCRdb carries this immuneACCESS record with in-frame sequences only. Its versions omit some clonotypes, under half of them owing to an unresolved V gene in the studies checked, with the rest unexplained. The sample data list 90,000 to 130,000 clones, and roughly 70% of these were observed just once. The ten biggest clones cover nearly 0.9% of the sample. Sequencing was performed on PBMCs. These receptors were collected from a woman in her 30s in good health and CMV-seronegative.

The V gene is TRBV5-5, the J gene TRBJ1-4; no reliable D call. The CDR3 totals 12 residues. Trimming removed 0 bases from V and 11 bases from J, with 8 bases in between. Looked up from germline, CDR1 is SGHKS and CDR2 is YYEKEE (reference sequence). CDR3: CASSLDSLKLFF. DNA of the CDR3: TGTGCCAGCAGCTTGGACAGCCTTAAACTGTTTTTT.

The gene calls are TRBV4-3 and TRBJ1-2, with D maybe TRBD1 (6 bases). With 0 bases removed from V and 6 bases from J, the gap between germline ends came to 17 bases. The CDR3 covers 16 residues. CDR1 and CDR2 (germline): LGHNA, YSLEER. The CDR3 DNA sequence: TGCGCCAGCAGCCAAGATCTTGAGCGGGAGGGGGATGGCTACACCTTC. Its protein product is CASSQDLEREGDGYTF.

The CDR3 DNA is TGTGCCAGCAGCCTCGGACCGGGAGTGGGGAACACTGAAGCTTTCTTT. Its translation: CASSLGPGVGNTEAFF. The chain is built from TRBV7-8 and TRBJ1-1; D unclear. The CDR3 sequence is 16 residues long. Per the germline V gene, CDR1 is SGHVS and CDR2 is FQNEAQ. V was shortened by 5 bases and J by 1 base, with 17 bases between the two germline ends.

The chain has TRBV7-7 and TRBJ2-1; 9 nucleotides line up with TRBD1. Germline assignment: CDR1 SSHAT and CDR2 FNYEAQ (reference sequence). The CDR3 extends over 15 amino acids. The V segment lost 5 bases and the J segment 6 bases; nucleotides outside the gene matches: 8. The CDR3 loop is CASSPDRGRGNEQFF. Written as DNA, the CDR3 is TGTGCCAGCAGCCCGGACAGGGGAAGAGGCAATGAGCAGTTCTTC. Using reference TRBV7-7 and TRBJ2-1 for the parts outside the CDR3, the full variable domain is GAGVSQSPRYKVTKRGQDVTLRCDPISSHATLYWYQQALGQGPEFLTYFNYEAQPDKSGLPSDRFSAERPEGSISTLTIQRTEQRDSAMYRCASSPDRGRGNEQFFGPGTRLTVL.

This clone came up a few times. The chain combines TRBV30 with TRBJ1-1; 10 positions agree with TRBD1. CDR3 size: 17 residues. Germline assignment: CDR1 GTSNPN and CDR2 SVGIG (reference sequence). J was trimmed by 3 bases and V by 2 bases; bases with no gene match: 12. CDR3 DNA: TGTGCCTGGAGTAAGTCGGCCCGGGACAGGGGTTACACTGAAGCTTTCTTT. It yields the protein CAWSKSARDRGYTEAFF.

This clone was seen a handful of times. This chain joins TRBV7-9 and TRBJ1-1, with D possibly being TRBD1 (5 bases). Germline CDR1 SEHNR, CDR2 FQNEAQ (reference sequence). The CDR3 runs 13 residues. Trimming left V 3 bases short and J 4 bases short, with 9 bases between. The CDR3 here is CASSLGGGTEAFF. CDR3 sequence (DNA): TGTGCCAGCAGCTTGGGGGGGGGCACTGAAGCTTTCTTT.

This clone showed up just once. The J gene is TRBJ2-7, the V gene TRBV6-1; D not resolved. The ends were cut back, 6 bases at V and 4 bases at J, with 13 bases in the middle. The CDR3 runs 13 residues. From germline, CDR1 is MNHNS and CDR2 SASEGT. The CDR3 sequence: CASSPNPGYEQYF. DNA of the CDR3: TGTGCCAGCAGCCCGAACCCCGGTTACGAGCAGTACTTC.

This chain connects TRBV30 to TRBJ1-3; no reliable D call. Trimming shortened V by 4 bases and J by 0 bases, and 4 bases separated the two germline ends. The CDR3 loop spans 12 amino acids. CDR1 GTSNPN and CDR2 SVGIG come from the germline V gene (reference sequence). CDR3 region: CAWISSGNTIYF. The CDR3, as DNA: TGTGCCTGGATCAGCTCTGGAAACACCATATATTTT. Looking up the rest from reference TRBV30 and TRBJ1-3 gives the full variable domain: SQTIHQWPATLVQPVGSPLSLECTVEGTSNPNLYWYRQAAGRGLQLLFYSVGIGQISSEVPQNLSASRPQDRQFILSSKKLLLSDSGFYLCAWISSGNTIYFGEGSWLTVV.

This chain links TRBV7-8 with TRBJ2-7; D is unresolved. This CDR3 spans 13 amino acids. V shed 4 bases and J shed 5 bases, with 12 bases lying between them. The germline V gene has CDR1 SGHVS and CDR2 FQNEAQ. The CDR3 reads CASSSLLSHEQYF. The CDR3 DNA is TGTGCCAGCAGCTCCCTATTGTCCCACGAGCAGTACTTC.

This clone was detected only once. The chain has TRBV15 and TRBJ1-1, with 10 bases lining up with TRBD1. This CDR3 is built from 15 residues. Germline assignment: CDR1 LNHNV and CDR2 YYDKDF (reference sequence). With 4 bases clipped from V and 2 bases from J, the junction kept 4 bases outside the gene matches. The CDR3 sequence is CATSTGTGENTEAFF. The CDR3 DNA follows: TGTGCCACCAGCACAGGGACAGGGGAAAACACTGAAGCTTTCTTT.

The V call is TRBV7-2, the J call TRBJ1-1, with TRBD1 matching over 8 bases. The junction had 9 bases not matched to a gene; V was cut back by 5 bases and J by 1 base. CDR3 length: 16 amino acids. Germline CDR1 is SGHTA and CDR2 is FQGNSA. The CDR3 region is CASSLRGQGSNTEAFF. CDR3 DNA sequence: TGTGCCAGCAGCCTGCGCGGACAGGGCTCGAACACTGAAGCTTTCTTT.

This clone has just one count. This chain connects TRBV27 to TRBJ2-7; TRBD1 matches 9 bases. The CDR3 runs 16 residues. V lost 2 bases to trimming and J lost 6 bases; unmatched junction nucleotides: 11. Germline CDR1 MNHEY, CDR2 SMNVEV (reference sequence). The CDR3 sequence is CASSLGEGQGSREQYF. CDR3 nucleotides: TGTGCCAGCAGTTTAGGGGAGGGACAGGGTTCTCGCGAGCAGTACTTC.

This rearrangement joins TRBV6-6 to TRBJ1-5; D is ambiguous. The CDR3 has 13 amino acids. Germline V CDR1 and CDR2: MNHNY, SVGAGI (reference sequence). V was pared by 4 bases and J by 6 bases, with 10 bases between. The CDR3 nucleotides are TGTGCCAGCAGTTTAGACTATAGTCAGCCCCAGCATTTT. Translated: CASSLDYSQPQHF.

This chain links TRBV7-6 with TRBJ2-1, with TRBD2 matching 9 bases. Germline V gene lookup returns CDR1 SGHVS and CDR2 FNYEAQ. J was trimmed by 9 bases and V by 6 bases; bases with no gene match: 9. The CDR3 contains 14 residues. This chain's CDR3 is CASSTDLRGGEQFF. CDR3 coding DNA: TGTGCCAGCAGTACCGACCTGCGGGGGGGTGAGCAGTTCTTC.

The chain carries TRBV18 and TRBJ1-3; the match to TRBD1 covers 7 bases. This CDR3 contains 21 residues. The J segment lost 0 bases and the V segment lost 4 bases, leaving 21 bases of the junction unmatched. CDR1 is KGHSH, CDR2 LQKENI, per germline. CDR3 bases: TGTGCCAGCTCACGTAACCAACAGGGGTTGATATTCTCGAGCTCTGGAAACACCATATATTTT. The encoded protein is CASSRNQQGLIFSSSGNTIYF. The complete variable domain, with remaining parts taken from reference TRBV18 and TRBJ1-3, reads NAGVMQNPRHLVRRRGQEARLRCSPMKGHSHVYWYRQLPEEGLKFMVYLQKENIIDESGMPKERFSAEFPKEGPSILRIQQVVRGDSAAYFCASSRNQQGLIFSSSGNTIYFGEGSWLTVV.

This chain joins TRBV6-4 and TRBJ2-1; 9 bases are a match to TRBD2. Germline CDR1 is MRHNA and CDR2 is SNTAGT. V shed 0 bases, J shed 6 bases, and the junction held 6 bases outside the gene matches. The CDR3 loop spans 16 amino acids. CDR3 sequence: CASSDSGLAGSNEQFF. As DNA, the CDR3 is TGTGCCAGCAGTGACTCGGGTCTAGCGGGATCCAATGAGCAGTTCTTC.

CDR3 sequence (DNA): TGTGCCAGCAGCTTGGCCGGGACAGGGGGGGACAATGAGCAGTTCTTC. It specifies CASSLAGTGGDNEQFF. This chain uses TRBV5-4 with TRBJ2-1; 11 nucleotides agree with TRBD1. The germline V gene has CDR1 SGHNT and CDR2 YYREEE (reference sequence). V gave up 0 bases and J gave up 5 bases; unmatched junction bases: 4. CDR3 size: 16 residues.

V gene TRBV19 combines with J gene TRBJ1-1, with D possibly TRBD1 on 5 matching bases. The V end was cut by 5 bases, the J end by 2 bases, with 12 bases between. Germline CDR1 and CDR2: LNHDA and SQIVND (reference sequence). This CDR3 has 14 residues. CDR3 coding DNA: TGTGCCAGTAGTCCCCGACAGACCAACACTGAAGCTTTCTTT. Amino acids: CASSPRQTNTEAFF.

V and J are TRBV19 and TRBJ2-7; TRBD2 matches 7 bases. V shed 1 base, J shed 6 bases, and the junction held 6 bases outside the gene matches. From germline, CDR1 is LNHDA and CDR2 SQIVND (reference sequence). CDR3 length: 14 residues. The CDR3 nucleotides are TGTGCCAGTAGTATAGGACTAGCAGCATCCGAGCAGTACTTC. Amino acids: CASSIGLAASEQYF.

CDR3 in amino acids: CASSPQGANPYGYTF. CDR3 DNA sequence: TGTGCCAGCAGTCCACAGGGGGCGAACCCATATGGCTACACCTTC. The V call is TRBV6-1, the J call TRBJ1-2; 9 bases are shared with TRBD1. Trimming took 5 bases from V and 5 from J; bases not matched to a gene: 9. The CDR3 totals 15 residues. Germline assignment: CDR1 MNHNS and CDR2 SASEGT.

This clone was seen many times. The chain combines TRBV5-6 with TRBJ1-1; D is undetermined. The CDR3 is made up of 11 amino acids. Trimming cost V 0 bases and J 8 bases, with 5 bases left between them. Germline-derived CDR1 and CDR2 are SGHDT and YYEEEE. CDR3 loop: CASSLGREAFF. In DNA form, the CDR3 reads TGTGCCAGCAGCTTGGGCAGGGAAGCTTTCTTT.

This rearrangement joins TRBV11-2 to TRBJ1-1; D call uncertain. V lost 3 bases and J lost 1, with 6 bases in between. Germline V gene lookup returns CDR1 SGHAT and CDR2 FQNNGV. The CDR3 totals 13 residues. CDR3 bases: TGTGCCAGCAGCTTTAGTGAGAACACTGAAGCTTTCTTT. Amino acid sequence: CASSFSENTEAFF.

V gene TRBV10-3 combines with J gene TRBJ2-1, with a possible D match to TRBD2 (6 bases). The germline V and J ends were trimmed by 10 bases and 5 bases, with 18 bases remaining between them. CDR1 and CDR2 (germline): ENHRY, SYGVKD. The CDR3 consists of 14 residues. CDR3 residues: CATGSGFDDNEQFF. CDR3 nucleotide sequence: TGTGCCACCGGTAGCGGTTTCGATGACAATGAGCAGTTCTTC.

The table lists this clone with a few counts. The chain has TRBV5-4 and TRBJ2-7, with D tentatively TRBD2 (6 bases). There are 16 residues in the CDR3. V gave up 4 bases and J gave up 1 base, with 18 bases separating them. Germline loops: CDR1 SGHNT, CDR2 YYREEE (reference sequence). The DNA for the CDR3 is TGTGCCAGCAGCCCATCGGTGGGGGGAACATCCTACGAGCAGTACTTC. Encoded protein: CASSPSVGGTSYEQYF. The full variable domain, completed using reference TRBV5-4 and TRBJ2-7, is ETGVTQSPTHLIKTRGQQVTLRCSSQSGHNTVSWYQQALGQGPQFIFQYYREEENGRGNFPPRFSGLQFPNYSSELNVNALELDDSALYLCASSPSVGGTSYEQYFGPGTRLTVT.

This chain uses TRBV30 with TRBJ2-2; D is perhaps TRBD1 (5 bases). Per the germline V gene, CDR1 is GTSNPN and CDR2 is SVGIG (reference sequence). Trimming stripped 2 bases from V and 4 bases from J, with 11 bases between. The CDR3 covers 14 residues. The CDR3 DNA is TGTGCCTGGAGTAGGGGATTCGGCACCGGGGAGCTGTTTTTT. Protein product: CAWSRGFGTGELFF.

The J gene is TRBJ2-5, the V gene TRBV5-1; perhaps TRBD2 as D (6 bases). CDR3 length: 16 residues. Germline CDR1 SGHRS, CDR2 YFSETQ. The ends were cut back, 0 bases at V and 1 base at J, with 13 bases in the middle. CDR3 loop: CASSLVGRDGQETQYF. For the CDR3, the DNA is TGCGCCAGCAGCTTGGTGGGGCGGGATGGCCAAGAGACCCAGTACTTC.